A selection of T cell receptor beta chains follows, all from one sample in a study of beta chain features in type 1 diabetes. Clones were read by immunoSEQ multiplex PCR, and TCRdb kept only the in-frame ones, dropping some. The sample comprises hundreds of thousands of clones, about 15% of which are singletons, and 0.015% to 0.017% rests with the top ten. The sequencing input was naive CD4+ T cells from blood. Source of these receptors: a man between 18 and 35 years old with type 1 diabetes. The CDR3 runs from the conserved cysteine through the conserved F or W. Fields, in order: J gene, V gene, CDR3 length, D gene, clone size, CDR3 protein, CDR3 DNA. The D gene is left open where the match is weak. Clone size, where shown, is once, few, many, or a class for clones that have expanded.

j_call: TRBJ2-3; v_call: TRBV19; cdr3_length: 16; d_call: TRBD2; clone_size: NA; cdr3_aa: CASSSPGLAATDTQYF; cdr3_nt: TGTGCCAGTAGTAGCCCGGGACTAGCGGCCACAGATACGCAGTATTTT
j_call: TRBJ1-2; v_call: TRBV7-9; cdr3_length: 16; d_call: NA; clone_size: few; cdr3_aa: CASSPSSILRGYGYTF; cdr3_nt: TGTGCCAGCAGCCCGAGCTCGATCCTCAGGGGCTATGGCTACACCTTC
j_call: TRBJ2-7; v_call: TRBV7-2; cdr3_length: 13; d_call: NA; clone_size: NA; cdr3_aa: CASSAQGPVEQYF; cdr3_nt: TGTGCCAGCAGCGCACAGGGCCCTGTCGAGCAGTACTTC
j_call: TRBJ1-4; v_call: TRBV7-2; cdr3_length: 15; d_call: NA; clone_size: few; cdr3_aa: CASSLVPGLNEKLFF; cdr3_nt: TGTGCCAGCAGCTTAGTGCCAGGGTTGAATGAAAAACTGTTTTTT
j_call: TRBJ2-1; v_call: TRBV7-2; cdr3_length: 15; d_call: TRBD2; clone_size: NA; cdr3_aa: CASTMTSATYNEQFF; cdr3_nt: TGTGCCAGCACCATGACTAGCGCGACCTACAATGAGCAGTTCTTC
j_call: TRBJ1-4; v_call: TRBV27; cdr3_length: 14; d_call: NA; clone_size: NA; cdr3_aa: CASSETATNEKLFF; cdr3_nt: TGTGCCAGCAGTGAGACAGCAACTAATGAAAAACTGTTTTTT
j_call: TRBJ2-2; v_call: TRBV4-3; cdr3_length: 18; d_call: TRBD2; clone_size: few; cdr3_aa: CASSHYAGGLPNTGELFF; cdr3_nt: TGCGCCAGCAGCCACTATGCGGGGGGGCTCCCGAACACCGGGGAGCTGTTTTTT
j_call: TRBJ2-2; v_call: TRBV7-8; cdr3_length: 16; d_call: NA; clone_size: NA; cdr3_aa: CASSFRFGENTGELFF; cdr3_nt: TGTGCCAGCAGCTTTCGTTTCGGGGAGAACACCGGGGAGCTGTTTTTT
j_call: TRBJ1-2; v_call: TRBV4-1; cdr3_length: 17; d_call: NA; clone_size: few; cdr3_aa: CASSQAQGRVRNYGYTF; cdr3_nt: TGCGCCAGCAGCCAAGCACAGGGACGGGTCAGAAACTATGGCTACACCTTC
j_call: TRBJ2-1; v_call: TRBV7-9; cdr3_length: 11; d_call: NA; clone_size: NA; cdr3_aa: CASSSGGAQFF; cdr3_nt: TGTGCCAGCAGCTCAGGCGGGGCGCAGTTCTTC
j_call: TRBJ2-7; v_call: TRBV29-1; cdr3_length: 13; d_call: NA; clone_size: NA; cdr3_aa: CSVETGFPYEQYF; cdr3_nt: TGCAGCGTTGAAACCGGTTTTCCCTACGAGCAGTACTTC
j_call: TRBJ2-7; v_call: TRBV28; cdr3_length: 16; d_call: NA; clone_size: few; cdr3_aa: CAILQGPQGGSDEQYF; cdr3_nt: TGTGCCATCCTCCAAGGGCCGCAGGGAGGTAGCGACGAGCAGTACTTC
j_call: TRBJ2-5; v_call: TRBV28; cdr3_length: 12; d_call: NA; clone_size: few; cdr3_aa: CASSWRDETQYF; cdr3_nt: TGTGCCAGCAGCTGGAGGGATGAGACCCAGTACTTC
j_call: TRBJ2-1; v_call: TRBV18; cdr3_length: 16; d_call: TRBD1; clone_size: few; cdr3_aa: CASSPPGTGAYNEQFF; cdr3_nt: TGTGCCAGCTCACCACCCGGGACAGGGGCCTACAATGAGCAGTTCTTC
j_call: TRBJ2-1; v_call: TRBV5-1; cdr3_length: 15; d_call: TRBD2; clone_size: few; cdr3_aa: CASKPGVAGGNEQFF; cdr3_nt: TGCGCCAGCAAGCCGGGGGTAGCGGGAGGCAATGAGCAGTTCTTC
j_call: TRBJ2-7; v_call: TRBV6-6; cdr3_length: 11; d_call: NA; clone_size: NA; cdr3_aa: CASSSFYEQYF; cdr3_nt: TGTGCCAGCAGTTCCTTCTACGAGCAGTACTTC
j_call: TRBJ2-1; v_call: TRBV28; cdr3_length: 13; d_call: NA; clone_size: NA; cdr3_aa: CASSLLRADEQFF; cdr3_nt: TGTGCCAGCAGTTTATTGCGGGCCGATGAGCAGTTCTTC
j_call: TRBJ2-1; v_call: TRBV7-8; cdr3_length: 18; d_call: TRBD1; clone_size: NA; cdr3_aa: CASSFRRVTGSSYNEQFF; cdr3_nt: TGTGCCAGCAGCTTTAGGCGGGTGACAGGGAGCTCCTACAATGAGCAGTTCTTC
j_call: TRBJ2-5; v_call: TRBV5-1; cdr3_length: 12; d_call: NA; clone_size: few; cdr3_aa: CASSLVGETQYF; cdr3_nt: TGCGCCAGCAGCCTGGTCGGGGAGACCCAGTACTTC
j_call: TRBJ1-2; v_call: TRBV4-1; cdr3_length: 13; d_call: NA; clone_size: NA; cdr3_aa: CASSLDTNYGYTF; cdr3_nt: TGCGCCAGCAGCCTCGACACTAACTATGGCTACACCTTC
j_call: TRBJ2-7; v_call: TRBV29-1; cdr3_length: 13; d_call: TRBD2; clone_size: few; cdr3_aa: CSVGTSGNGEQYF; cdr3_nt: TGCAGCGTCGGGACTAGCGGGAACGGTGAGCAGTACTTC
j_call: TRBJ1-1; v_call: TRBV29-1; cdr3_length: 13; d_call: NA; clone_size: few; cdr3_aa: CSEKYQGSTEAFF; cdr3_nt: TGCAGCGAGAAGTATCAGGGGAGCACTGAAGCTTTCTTT
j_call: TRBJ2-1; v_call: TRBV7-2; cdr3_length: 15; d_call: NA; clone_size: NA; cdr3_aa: CASSLVAVSYNEQFF; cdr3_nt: TGTGCCAGCAGCTTAGTAGCGGTCTCCTACAATGAGCAGTTCTTC
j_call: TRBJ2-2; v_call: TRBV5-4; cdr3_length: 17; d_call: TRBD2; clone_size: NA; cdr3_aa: CASSLATSGGRTGELFF; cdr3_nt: TGTGCCAGCAGCTTGGCGACTAGCGGGGGGAGGACCGGGGAGCTGTTTTTT
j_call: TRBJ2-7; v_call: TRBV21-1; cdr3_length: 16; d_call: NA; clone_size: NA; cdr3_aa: CASNLARTGFSYEQYF; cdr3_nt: TGTGCCAGCAACCTGGCAAGGACAGGCTTCTCCTACGAGCAGTACTTC
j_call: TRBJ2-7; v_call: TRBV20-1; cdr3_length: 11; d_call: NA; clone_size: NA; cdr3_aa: CSAHRTYEQYF; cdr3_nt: TGCAGTGCTCATAGGACTTACGAGCAGTACTTC
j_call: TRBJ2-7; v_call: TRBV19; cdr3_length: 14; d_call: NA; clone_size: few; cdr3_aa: CASRRGFPPYEQYF; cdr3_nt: TGTGCCAGTCGACGCGGGTTTCCTCCGTACGAGCAGTACTTC
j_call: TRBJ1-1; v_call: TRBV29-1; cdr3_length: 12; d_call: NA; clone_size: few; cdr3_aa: CSVGGGNTEAFF; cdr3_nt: TGCAGCGTTGGGGGCGGAAACACTGAAGCTTTCTTT